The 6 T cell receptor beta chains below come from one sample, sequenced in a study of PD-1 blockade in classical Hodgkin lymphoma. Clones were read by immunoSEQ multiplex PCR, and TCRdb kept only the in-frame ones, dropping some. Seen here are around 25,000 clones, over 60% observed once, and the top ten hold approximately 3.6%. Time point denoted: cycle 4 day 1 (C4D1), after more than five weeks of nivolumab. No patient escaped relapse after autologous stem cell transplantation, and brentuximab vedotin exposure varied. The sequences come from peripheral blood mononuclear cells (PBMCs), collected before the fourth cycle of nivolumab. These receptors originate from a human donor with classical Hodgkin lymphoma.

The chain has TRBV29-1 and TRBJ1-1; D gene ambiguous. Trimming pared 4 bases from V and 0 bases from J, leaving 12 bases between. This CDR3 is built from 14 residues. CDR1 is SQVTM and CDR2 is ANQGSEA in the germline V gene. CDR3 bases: TGCAGCGTTGTGTCCCGCCCGATGAACACTGAAGCTTTCTTT. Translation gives CSVVSRPMNTEAFF. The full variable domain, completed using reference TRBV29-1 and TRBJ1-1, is SAVISQKPSRDICQRGTSLTIQCQVDSQVTMMFWYRQQPGQSLTLIATANQGSEATYESGFVIDKFPISRPNLTFSTLTVSNMSPEDSSIYLCSVVSRPMNTEAFFGQGTRLTVV.

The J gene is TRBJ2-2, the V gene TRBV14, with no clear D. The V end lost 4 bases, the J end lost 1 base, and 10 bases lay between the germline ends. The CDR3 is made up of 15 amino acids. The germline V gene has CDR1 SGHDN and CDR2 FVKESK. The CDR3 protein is CASSLFRRNTGELFF. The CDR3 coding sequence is TGTGCCAGCAGCCTTTTCAGACGGAACACCGGGGAGCTGTTTTTT.

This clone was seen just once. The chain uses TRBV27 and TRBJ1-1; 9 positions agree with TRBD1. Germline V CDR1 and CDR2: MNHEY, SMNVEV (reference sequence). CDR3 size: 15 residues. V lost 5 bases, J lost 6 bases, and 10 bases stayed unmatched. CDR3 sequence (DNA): TGTGCCAGCAGTCCGCTGGGACAGGGCAGGTCTGAAGCTTTCTTT. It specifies CASSPLGQGRSEAFF.

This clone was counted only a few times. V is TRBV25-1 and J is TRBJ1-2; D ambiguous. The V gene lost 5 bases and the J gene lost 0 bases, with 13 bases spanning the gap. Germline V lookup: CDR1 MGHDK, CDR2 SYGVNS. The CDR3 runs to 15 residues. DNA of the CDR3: TGTGCCAGCAGTCCCCCAATGGCTCCTAACTATGGCTACACCTTC. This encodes CASSPPMAPNYGYTF.

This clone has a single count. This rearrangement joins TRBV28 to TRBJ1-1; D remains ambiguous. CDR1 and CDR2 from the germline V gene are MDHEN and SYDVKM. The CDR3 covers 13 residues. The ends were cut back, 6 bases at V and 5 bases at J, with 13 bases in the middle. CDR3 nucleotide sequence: TGTGCCAGCAGCAGGCAAGTGAGAACTGAAGCTTTCTTT. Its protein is CASSRQVRTEAFF. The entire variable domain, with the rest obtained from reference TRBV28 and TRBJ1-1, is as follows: DVKVTQSSRYLVKRTGEKVFLECVQDMDHENMFWYRQDPGLGLRLIYFSYDVKMKEKGDIPEGYSVSREKKERFSLILESASTNQTSMYLCASSRQVRTEAFFGQGTRLTVV.

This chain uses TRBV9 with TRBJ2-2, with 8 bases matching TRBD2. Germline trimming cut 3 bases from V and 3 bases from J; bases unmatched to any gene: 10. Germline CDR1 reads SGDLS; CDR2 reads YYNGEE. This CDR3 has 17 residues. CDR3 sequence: CASSAPKREIDTGELFF. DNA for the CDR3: TGTGCCAGCAGCGCACCAAAGCGGGAGATCGACACCGGGGAGCTGTTTTTT. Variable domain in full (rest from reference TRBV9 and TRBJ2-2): DSGVTQTPKHLITATGQRVTLRCSPRSGDLSVYWYQQSLDQGLQFLIQYYNGEERAKGNILERFSAQQFPDLHSELNLSSLELGDSALYFCASSAPKREIDTGELFFGEGSRLTVL.